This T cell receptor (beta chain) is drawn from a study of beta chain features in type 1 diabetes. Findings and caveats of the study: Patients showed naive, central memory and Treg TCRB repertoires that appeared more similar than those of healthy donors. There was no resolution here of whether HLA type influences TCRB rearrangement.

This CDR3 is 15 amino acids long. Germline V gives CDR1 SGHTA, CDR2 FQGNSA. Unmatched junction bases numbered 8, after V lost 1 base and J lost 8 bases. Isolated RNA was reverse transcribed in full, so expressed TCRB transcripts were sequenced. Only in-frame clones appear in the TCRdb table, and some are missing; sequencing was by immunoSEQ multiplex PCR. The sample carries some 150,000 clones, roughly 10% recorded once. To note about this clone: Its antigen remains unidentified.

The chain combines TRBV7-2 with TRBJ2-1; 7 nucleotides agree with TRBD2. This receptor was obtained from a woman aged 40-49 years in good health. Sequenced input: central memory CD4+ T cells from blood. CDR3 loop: CASSLGGGPQYEQFF. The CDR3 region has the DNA TGTGCCAGCAGCTTAGGGGGGGGACCCCAGTATGAGCAGTTCTTC.